These 9 T cell receptor beta chains were sequenced from one sample in a study of post-analysis software for immune sequencing data. Study-wide points: Roughly five TRBV segments were more frequent in patients than controls; TRBV5-6, TRBV5-1 and TRBV20-1 belonged to this group.

Antigens for these TCRs are unknown. The TCR beta cDNA libraries carried unique molecular identifiers. Via MiXCR, TCRdb re-called the PCR reads, giving one row per CDR3 protein. The data contain over 700,000 distinct CDR3 sequences, approximately 30% of them singletons. The sample consisted of blood. The receptors originated from a girl aged 10 to 17 with multiple sclerosis.

The V call is TRBV5-1, the J call TRBJ1-4; D gene ambiguous. Looked up from germline, CDR1 is SGHRS and CDR2 is YFSETQ. The CDR3 is 17 residues long. V was cut by 0 bases and J by 8 bases, with 20 bases left in between. CDR3 sequence reads: CASSLAGRRTAGEKLFF. CDR3 in DNA: TGCGCCAGCAGCTTGGCGGGCCGGCGGACGGCGGGGGAAAAACTGTTTTTT.

This rearrangement joins TRBV3-1 to TRBJ2-3; possible D gene TRBD2, 7 bases. Trimming left V 0 bases short and J 0 bases short, with 10 bases between. CDR1 is LGHDT, CDR2 YNNKEL, per germline (reference sequence). The CDR3 has 16 amino acids. The DNA of the CDR3 is TGTGCCAGCAGCCAAGAAGGCGGGGGCAGCACAGATACGCAGTATTTT. It is translated as CASSQEGGGSTDTQYF.

This clonotype was seen only a few times. This sequence joins TRBV20-1 and TRBJ1-2; D ambiguous. The V end lost 3 bases, the J end lost 2 bases, and 10 bases lay between the germline ends. CDR1 DFQATT and CDR2 SNEGSKA come from the germline V gene (reference sequence). The CDR3 runs to 13 residues. CDR3 sequence (DNA): TGCAGTGCTAGTCACATTCTGAACTATGGCTACACCTTC. Its translation: CSASHILNYGYTF.

This chain joins TRBV9 and TRBJ2-5; D uncertain. This CDR3 is built from 14 residues. CDR1 is SGDLS, CDR2 YYNGEE, per germline. Trimming took 0 bases from V and 1 from J, leaving 7 bases between them. The CDR3 DNA follows: TGTGCCAGCAGCGTAGCTTCGGTCCAAGAGACCCAGTACTTC. Its translation: CASSVASVQETQYF.

The chain recombines TRBV7-2 with TRBJ1-2; 8 nucleotides agree with TRBD1. The J segment lost 7 bases and the V segment lost 5 bases, leaving 12 bases of the junction unmatched. There are 15 residues in the CDR3. CDR1 is SGHTA, CDR2 FQGNSA, per germline. The CDR3 DNA reads TGTGCCAGCAGCCCCGGGGCAGGGGGCTCGGGTGGCTACACCTTC. It encodes CASSPGAGGSGGYTF.

The V and J genes are TRBV4-3 and TRBJ2-5; tentative D call: TRBD2 (6 bases). Germline loops: CDR1 LGHNA, CDR2 YSLEER. This CDR3 has 18 residues. Trimming took off 0 bases at V and 0 bases at J, with 17 bases between the two ends. Here the CDR3 DNA reads TGCGCCAGCAGCCAAGATATAAGGGGACTGTCGTACCAAGAGACCCAGTACTTC. Translated: CASSQDIRGLSYQETQYF.

This clonotype was picked up a small number of times. The chain carries TRBV25-1 and TRBJ2-3; the match to TRBD1 covers 7 bases. J gave up 2 bases and V 0 bases, and 5 bases lay outside the gene matches. There are 16 residues in the CDR3. Germline values: CDR1 MGHDK, CDR2 SYGVNS. The DNA for the CDR3 is TGTGCCAGCAGTGAATATAAGGGGGCATCCACAGATACGCAGTATTTT. As protein: CASSEYKGASTDTQYF.

This clonotype was seen a handful of times. In DNA form, the CDR3 reads TGTGCCAGCAACCCCGGCAGACCAAAATACAATGAGCAGTTCTTC. It translates to CASNPGRPKYNEQFF. V and J are TRBV27 and TRBJ2-1; D gene ambiguous. Trimming removed 7 bases at V and 4 bases at J, with 17 bases between. The germline V gene encodes CDR1 MNHEY and CDR2 SMNVEV (reference sequence). The CDR3 has 15 residues.

The chain recombines TRBV20-1 with TRBJ1-2; tentative D call: TRBD1 (5 bases). In germline, CDR1 is DFQATT, CDR2 SNEGSKA (reference sequence). V lost 1 base to trimming and J lost 8 bases, with 20 bases between them. This CDR3 is 15 amino acids long. The chain's CDR3 is CSARASDRGVMGYTF. CDR3 nucleotides: TGCAGTGCTAGAGCTTCTGATCGGGGGGTTATGGGCTACACCTTC.